This is a list of T cell receptor beta chains from one sample in a study of CD8 T cells in ankylosing spondylitis. TCRdb redid the calling of the 5' RACE reads with MiXCR, one entry per CDR3 protein. The sample lists fewer than 550,000 distinct CDR3 sequences, roughly 5.3% occurring once. The specimen was blood, either unsorted or a sorted T cell fraction (not recorded which). The receptors come from a male donor with ankylosing spondylitis. CDR3s include the opening cysteine and the closing phenylalanine or tryptophan. The D gene is left open where the match is weak. Clone size is stated in some rows and not others, as once, few, many or a class when expanded.

TRBJ2-1 | TRBD1 | . | 15 | TRBV28 | TGTGCCAGCACTTCTCCCGGGACAGGGGCGCATGAGCAGTTCTTC | CASTSPGTGAHEQFF
TRBJ2-1 | TRBD2 | . | 15 | TRBV10-3 | TGTGCCATCAGTGATAAAGCGGGAGGGCAGAATGAGCAGTTCTTC | CAISDKAGGQNEQFF
TRBJ2-3 | . | many | 14 | TRBV6-5 | TGTGCCAGCAGTTATACGTTAGTTTCAGATACGCAGTATTTT | CASSYTLVSDTQYF
TRBJ2-7 | TRBD2 | many | 13 | TRBV29-1 | TGCAGCGTGGGGTTCGGGAGGGGAAACGAGCAGTACTTC | CSVGFGRGNEQYF
TRBJ1-2 | TRBD1 | many | 15 | TRBV10-3 | TGTGCCATCAGTGCATCGACAGGGTTGGGTTATGGCTACACCTTC | CAISASTGLGYGYTF
TRBJ2-3 | . | few | 16 | TRBV4-3 | TGCGCCAGCAGCCAAGACCGAGCGGGTGCTGCGGATACGCAGTATTTT | CASSQDRAGAADTQYF
TRBJ1-2 | . | many | 12 | TRBV20-1 | TGCAGTGCTAGTGGGCAAACCTATGGCTACACCTTC | CSASGQTYGYTF
TRBJ2-4 | . | many | 14 | TRBV5-5 | TGTGCCAGCGGGGACGGCGGGTTCCCAAACATTCAGTACTTC | CASGDGGFPNIQYF
TRBJ2-5 | . | many | 15 | TRBV15 | TGTGCCACCAGCAGGACGCTCGGGAATTTAGAGACCCAGTACTTC | CATSRTLGNLETQYF
TRBJ2-4 | . | many | 13 | TRBV12-3/TRBV12-4 | TGTGCCAGCAGTCCGAGAGGAAGGAACATTCAGTACTTC | CASSPRGRNIQYF
TRBJ2-1 | . | many | 16 | TRBV27 | TGTGCCAGCAGTTTGTCTTCCCTTTGGTCCTACAATGAGCAGTTCTTC | CASSLSSLWSYNEQFF
TRBJ1-1 | . | many | 14 | TRBV4-1 | TGCGCCAGCAGCCAAGATCAGGACTGGACTGAAGCTTTCTTT | CASSQDQDWTEAFF
TRBJ2-2 | . | many | 14 | TRBV5-1 | TGTGCCAGCAGCTTGGCGGGGAACACCGGGGAGCTGTTTTTT | CASSLAGNTGELFF
TRBJ2-7 | TRBD1 | many | 14 | TRBV20-1 | TGCAGTGCAACGGACAGGACCTTCTCCTACGAGCAGTACTTC | CSATDRTFSYEQYF
TRBJ1-5 | . | few | 14 | TRBV5-5 | TGTGCCAGCAGCCGGACGGGAAACAATCAGCCCCAGCATTTT | CASSRTGNNQPQHF
TRBJ1-1 | . | many | 16 | TRBV12-3/TRBV12-4 | TGTGCCAGCAGTCCGGTTAGGCTTCCTCCCCACACTGAAGCTTTCTTT | CASSPVRLPPHTEAFF
TRBJ2-2 | . | few | 12 | TRBV6-5 | TGTGCCAGCGGACCCGGGACCGGGGAGCTGTTTTTT | CASGPGTGELFF
TRBJ2-1 | TRBD2 | many | 16 | TRBV5-1 | TGCGCCAGCAGCTCAGGAACTAGCGGGAACGGCAATGAGCAGTTCTTC | CASSSGTSGNGNEQFF
TRBJ2-7 | TRBD1 | many | 12 | TRBV28 | TGTGCCAGCAGTTTATACAGGGGCGAGCAGTACTTC | CASSLYRGEQYF
TRBJ2-1 | TRBD2 | . | 17 | TRBV6-4 | TGTGCCAGCGGACTAGCGGGTGACTCCCCCTACTACAATGAGCAGTTCTTC | CASGLAGDSPYYNEQFF
TRBJ2-1 | . | many | 13 | TRBV7-9 | TGTGCCAGCAGCCATCGGGACCCCAATGAGCAGTTCTTC | CASSHRDPNEQFF
TRBJ2-7 | . | many | 12 | TRBV5-1 | TGCGCCAGCAGCCTGGACTTCTACGAGCAGTACTTC | CASSLDFYEQYF
TRBJ2-3 | . | many | 13 | TRBV9 | TGTGCCAGCAGCGGCAGGGGCTGGGATACGCAGTATTTT | CASSGRGWDTQYF
TRBJ2-5 | . | many | 14 | TRBV7-2 | TGTGCCAGCAGCTTCACTACTGGCGGGCAGACCCAGTACTTC | CASSFTTGGQTQYF
TRBJ1-2 | . | many | 18 | TRBV20-1 | TGCAGTGCTAGAGGAACATCTACCGAAGTGGGAGTGAACTATGGCTACACCTTC | CSARGTSTEVGVNYGYTF